These 4 T cell receptor beta chains originate from one sample sequenced in a study of blood T cell repertoires in COVID-19. Measured with immunoSEQ multiplex PCR; TCRdb has only the in-frame clones, and not every one. Seen here are 250,000 to 350,000 clones, 85% observed once, and the top ten hold roughly 2.6%. Source material: PBMCs or T cells enriched from blood (not recorded which). The source of these receptors is a woman in her forties or fifties who had recovered from COVID-19.

The chain has TRBV18 and TRBJ1-1, with 9 bases fitting TRBD1. This CDR3 is 15 amino acids long. The germline V gene encodes CDR1 KGHSH and CDR2 LQKENI. Trimming took 0 bases from V and 7 from J; bases not matched to a gene: 6. CDR3 nucleotides: TGTGCCAGCTCACCACCGACAGGGGGGCGGGGTGAAGCTTTCTTT. This translates into CASSPPTGGRGEAFF.

V and J are TRBV24-1 and TRBJ1-5; weak D call: TRBD1 (5 bases). Germline-derived CDR1 and CDR2 are KGHDR and SFDVKD. The CDR3 is 14 amino acids. With 3 bases removed from V and 5 bases from J, the gap between germline ends came to 10 bases. CDR3 bases: TGTGCCACCAGTGATAACCGGGGGGATCAGCCCCAGCATTTT. This translates into CATSDNRGDQPQHF.

The rearrangement uses TRBV4-2 and TRBJ1-3; D is perhaps TRBD1 (6 bases). V was shortened by 1 base and J by 2 bases, with 9 bases between the two germline ends. Germline V gives CDR1 LGHNA, CDR2 YNFKEQ. The CDR3 length is 15 residues. As DNA, the CDR3 is TGTGCCAGCAGCCAAGTAAGGGGGACTGGAAACACCATATATTTT. This codes for CASSQVRGTGNTIYF.

The V call is TRBV10-2, the J call TRBJ2-5; 8 nucleotides align to TRBD2. With V trimmed by 0 bases and J by 2 bases, 8 bases remained unmatched. The germline CDR1 and CDR2 sequences are WSHSY and SAAADI. The CDR3 runs 17 residues. The CDR3 DNA follows: TGCGCCAGCAGTGAGTCGGCGGGGGGCGGGCGGCAAGAGACCCAGTACTTC. Protein product: CASSESAGGGRQETQYF.